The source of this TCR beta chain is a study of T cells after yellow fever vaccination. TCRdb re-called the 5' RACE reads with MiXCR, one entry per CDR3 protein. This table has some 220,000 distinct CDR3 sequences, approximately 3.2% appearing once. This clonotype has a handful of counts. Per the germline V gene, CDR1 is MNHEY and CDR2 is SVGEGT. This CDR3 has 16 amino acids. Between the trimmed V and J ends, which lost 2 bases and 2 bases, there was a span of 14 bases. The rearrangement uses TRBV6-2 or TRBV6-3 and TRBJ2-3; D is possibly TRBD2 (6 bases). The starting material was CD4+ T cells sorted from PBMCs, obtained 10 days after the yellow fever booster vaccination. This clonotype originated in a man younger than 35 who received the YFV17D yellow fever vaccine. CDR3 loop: CASSYHRDSPTDTQYF. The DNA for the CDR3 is TGTGCCAGCAGTTACCACCGGGACTCCCCCACAGATACGCAGTATTTT.